A selection of T cell receptor delta chains follows, all from one sample in a study of Vδ1+ human thymocytes. TCRdb re-analyzed the multiplex PCR reads via CATT. The sample has under 80,000 delta-chain clones; about 35% are singletons. Sequencing used Vdelta1+ gamma-delta thymocytes from the thymus. These receptors came from a boy under two years old who had congenital heart surgery. The CDR3 runs from the conserved cysteine through the conserved F or W. D genes are given only for firm matches. Clone size, where shown, is once, few, many, or a class for clones that have expanded.

V gene	J gene	clone size	D gene	CDR3 DNA	CDR3 protein
TRDV1	TRDJ1	NA	TRDD3	TGTGCTCTTGGGGAAGGGTGGGGGATACGCGGCCTCATCTTT	CALGEGWGIRGLIF
TRDV1	TRDJ1	NA	NA	TGTGCTCTTGGGGAACTTCAGGGTATACCCGGATGGGCCGATAAACTCATCTTT	CALGELQGIPGWADKLIF
TRDV1	TRDJ1	few	NA	TGTGCTCTTGGGGAACGCCCCGGCCCGTACACCGATAAACTCATCTTT	CALGERPGPYTDKLIF
TRDV1	TRDJ1	few	TRDD3	TGTGCTCTTGGGAAGGGGGGCCCCGTACTGGGGGATACTCGCTACACCGATAAACTCATCTTT	CALGKGGPVLGDTRYTDKLIF
TRDV1	TRDJ1	few	TRDD3	TGTGCTCTTGGGGAACTATGGCCTTGGGACTGGGGGATAGAAAGGTACACCGATAAACTCATCTTT	CALGELWPWDWGIERYTDKLIF
TRDV1	TRDJ1	NA	NA	TGTGCTCTTGGGGAAGGACTCTTCGGTCCTCGGAGGGATCTCGTCGCCGATAAACTCATCTTT	CALGEGLFGPRRDLVADKLIF
TRDV1	TRDJ1	NA	NA	TGTGCTCTTGGGTTTTCGAGGCCTTCCCTATCCGGGCTTATTGGGGGCTACGATAAACTCATCTTT	CALGFSRPSLSGLIGGYDKLIF
TRDV1	TRDJ1	few	TRDD3	TGTGCTCTTGGCAGCCTTTCCCACCCGGGGGGATACGGGGGACTCATCTTT	CALGSLSHPGGYGGLIF
TRDV2	TRDJ1	NA	TRDD3	TGTGCCTGTGTGATTGGGGGATACCTGATGCCCGATAAACTCATCTTT	CACVIGGYLMPDKLIF
TRDV1	TRDJ1	NA	TRDD3	TGTGCTCTTGGGGAAGTGTGGCCTGAGTGGGGATACGCGTTTACCGATAAACTCATCTTT	CALGEVWPEWGYAFTDKLIF
TRDV1	TRDJ1	few	TRDD3	TGTGCTCTTAGGAAGGGCGTTGGGGATACTCAGTACACCGATAAACTCATCTTT	CALRKGVGDTQYTDKLIF
TRDV1	TRDJ1	few	TRDD3	TGTGCTCTTTCTCCGTGTACTGGGGGATACTCCGATAAACTCATCTTT	CALSPCTGGYSDKLIF
TRDV1	TRDJ1	NA	TRDD2	TGTGCTCTTGGGGCCTCCCCCTTCCTACAATCCCAGTACACCGATAAACTCATCTTT	CALGASPFLQSQYTDKLIF
TRDV2	TRDJ2	few	TRDD3	TGTGCCTGTGCTGGGTGGGGGATACGATCGCAACTCTTCTTT	CACAGWGIRSQLFF
TRDV1	TRDJ1	NA	TRDD2	TGTGCTCTTGGGATCCTAAGAGGCTTCCTACCGCTGGGCACTAAACTCATCTTT	CALGILRGFLPLGTKLIF
TRDV1	TRDJ1	few	TRDD3	TGTGCTCTTGGGGAACCCCCTCGACGGGGGATCGGAACCGATAAACTCATCTTT	CALGEPPRRGIGTDKLIF
TRDV2	TRDJ3	few	TRDD3	TGTGCCTGTGTGAGTGAGGGGATAAGCGGCTGGGACACCCGACAGATGTTTTTC	CACVSEGISGWDTRQMFF
TRDV2	TRDJ3	NA	TRDD3	TGTGCCTGTGACACTTCATCTGGGGGATACGGGGGATGCCCCTGGGACACCCGACAGATGTTTTTC	CACDTSSGGYGGCPWDTRQMFF
TRDV1	TRDJ1	NA	TRDD3	TGTGCTCTTGGGACACGAGGGGGGATACACACCGATAAACTCATCTTT	CALGTRGGIHTDKLIF
TRDV1	TRDJ1	few	TRDD3	TGTGCTCTTGGGGAACTGTATAATAGTGGGGGATCTAATGGGCCCATCATCTTT	CALGELYNSGGSNGPIIF
TRDV1	TRDJ1	NA	NA	TGTGCTCTTGGGGGATTTCGTATGCGGTGGGGGTCATACACCGATAAACTCATCTTT	CALGGFRMRWGSYTDKLIF
TRDV1	TRDJ1	NA	TRDD3	TGTGCTCTTCAGACTGGGGGACCTTACACCGATAAACTCATCTTT	CALQTGGPYTDKLIF
TRDV1	TRDJ1	NA	TRDD3	TGTGCTCTTGGGGATCGACAACAAAGTTACTGGGGGATTCCGAACACCGATAAACTCATCTTT	CALGDRQQSYWGIPNTDKLIF
TRDV1	TRDJ1	few	TRDD3	TGTGCTCTTGGGGACCTAAAACGTACTGGGGGATATCACACCGATAAACTCATCTTT	CALGDLKRTGGYHTDKLIF
TRDV1	TRDJ1	NA	NA	TGTGCTCTTGGGGAACGGGTCCCTCCTCCCCGTCTATACACCGATAAACTCATCTTT	CALGERVPPPRLYTDKLIF
TRDV1	TRDJ1	once	NA	TGTGCTCTTGGGGAAGGACGTTTCCTAGCCCGCTCTGGAACCGATAAACTCATCTTT	CALGEGRFLARSGTDKLIF
TRDV1	TRDJ1	NA	NA	TGTGCTCTTGGGGTAAACTCCGGTGGGGACCTGATGTACACCGATAAACTCATCTTT	CALGVNSGGDLMYTDKLIF
TRDV2	TRDJ1	many	TRDD3	TGTGCCTGTACTACTGGGGGATACTTCTTATGCACCGATAAACTCATCTTT	CACTTGGYFLCTDKLIF
TRDV2	TRDJ1	NA	TRDD3	TGTGCCTGCCTAAGGAACTGGGGGATACGCTGTCGGTACACCGATAAACTCATCTTT	CACLRNWGIRCRYTDKLIF
TRDV1	TRDJ1	few	NA	TGTGCTCTTGGGGAATCCCTCATTCCTATGGGTATTTCTCACCTTATTTACACCGATAAACTCATCTTT	CALGESLIPMGISHLIYTDKLIF
TRDV1	TRDJ1	NA	NA	TGTGCTCTTGGGGAAGGAGGCAACCTACGTCGGTGGGGGTACACCGATAAACTCATCTTT	CALGEGGNLRRWGYTDKLIF
TRDV1	TRDJ1	few	NA	TGTGCTCTTGGGGAACCCCCGCTAAGGAAGAAACTCATCTTT	CALGEPPLRKKLIF
TRDV1	TRDJ1	NA	TRDD3	TGTGCTCTTGGGGAACTAGTGGTCCCGCCCGGCTGGGGGATACAAGGGATCATCTTT	CALGELVVPPGWGIQGIIF
TRDV1	TRDJ1	few	TRDD3	TGTGCTCTTGGGGATGGGGGATCGATGCTTTGGGATGGGGGAGCCCCCGATAAACTCATCTTT	CALGDGGSMLWDGGAPDKLIF
TRDV1	TRDJ1	NA	NA	TGTGCTCTTGGGGAACCCCCCTGTGGGACTCAGTACACCGATAAACTCATCTTT	CALGEPPCGTQYTDKLIF
TRDV1	TRDJ1	NA	TRDD3	TGTGCTCTTGGGGCCTGTCCTTTGTTCAGTCCTGGGGGATACACCGATAAACTCATCTTT	CALGACPLFSPGGYTDKLIF
TRDV1	TRDJ1	once	NA	TGTGCTCTTGGGGAACACCTGACCTCCCCCCGGGAATTGGCCGATAAACTCATCTTT	CALGEHLTSPRELADKLIF
TRDV1	TRDJ2	NA	TRDD3	TGTGCTCTTGGTTTCCTACCCCTTCTGGGGGATACGCGTATTGGTTTGACAGCACAACTCTTCTTT	CALGFLPLLGDTRIGLTAQLFF
TRDV1	TRDJ1	few	TRDD3	TGTGCTCTTGGGGAACTTCAGTATGGGGGATACGGCACCGATAAACTCATCTTT	CALGELQYGGYGTDKLIF
TRDV1	TRDJ1	NA	NA	TGTGCTCTTGGGGAACCCCCCCTTTCCTCCCCGACGGGGGGAGACACCGATAAACTCATCTTT	CALGEPPLSSPTGGDTDKLIF
TRDV1	TRDJ1	few	NA	TGTGCTCTTGGGGAGGCTCAGCGTTCGGGCACCGATAAACTCATCTTT	CALGEAQRSGTDKLIF
TRDV1	TRDJ1	once	NA	TGTGCTCTTGGCCTTCCTACCCGCTTGCGGGATACGCGCGATAAACGCATCTTT	CALGLPTRLRDTRDKRIF
TRDV1	TRDJ1	few	NA	TGTGCTCTTGGGGAAATTCCACGCTTGGGGACCAACACCGATAAACTCATCTTT	CALGEIPRLGTNTDKLIF
TRDV1	TRDJ1	NA	TRDD3	TGTGCTCTTGGGAACAGTGTCTTCCTACCCATCGTACTGGGGGATAATTTCGGTGGTTCGGCCGATAAACTCATCTTT	CALGNSVFLPIVLGDNFGGSADKLIF
TRDV1	TRDJ1	few	TRDD3	TGTGCTCTTGGGTTATCTGGCGTACTGGGGGCCCCGTACACCGATAAACTCATCTTT	CALGLSGVLGAPYTDKLIF
TRDV1	TRDJ1	NA	TRDD3	TGTGCTCTTGGGGAACTCCTTCCTCTGGGGGATACCGATAAACTCATCTTT	CALGELLPLGDTDKLIF
TRDV2	TRDJ1	NA	TRDD3	TGTGCCTGTGAATTCGTCGAGCTGGGGATACGCAGGTCAGGCGATAAACTCATCTTT	CACEFVELGIRRSGDKLIF
TRDV1	TRDJ1	NA	TRDD3	TGTGCTCTTGGGATAAGGGGCCTTCTGGGGGATCCGCAATACCCTCCAAGGACCGATAAACTCATCTTT	CALGIRGLLGDPQYPPRTDKLIF
TRDV1	TRDJ1	few	TRDD3	TGTGCTCTTGGGGATCCCTCCTACGGCTGGGGGACTTTGTACACCGATAAACTCATCTTT	CALGDPSYGWGTLYTDKLIF
TRDV1	TRDJ1	NA	TRDD3	TGTGCTCTTGGGGTTCTTATGCTGCCTTCCTCCGGCCCTTCCTTACGACTGGGGGACCCGTACACCGATAAACTCATCTTT	CALGVLMLPSSGPSLRLGDPYTDKLIF
TRDV1	TRDJ1	NA	TRDD3	TGTGCTCTTGGGGAAGCCTGGGGGGTTCCCCTGGGACGTTTGGGGGATACGCCGTACACCGATAAACTCATCTTT	CALGEAWGVPLGRLGDTPYTDKLIF
TRDV1	TRDJ1	NA	TRDD3	TGTGCTCTTGGGGATACATCATTCCTCTACTGGGGGATACGCGGCTCACACACCGATAAACTCATCTTT	CALGDTSFLYWGIRGSHTDKLIF
TRDV1	TRDJ1	NA	TRDD3	TGTGCTCTTGGGGAACTCATCTTCCCGGTACTGGGGCAAGTTGGAACCTACACCGATAAACTCATCTTT	CALGELIFPVLGQVGTYTDKLIF
TRDV1	TRDJ1	few	TRDD3	TGTGCTCTTGGGGAATTGAGAATACAGCTGGGGGGCAACGATAAACTCATCTTT	CALGELRIQLGGNDKLIF
TRDV1	TRDJ1	few	NA	TGTGCTCTTGGGGAACCATCTTCCTCTTACACCGATAAACTCATCTTT	CALGEPSSSYTDKLIF
TRDV1	TRDJ1	few	NA	TGTGCTCTTGGGGATGCCCTGTCGTACACCGATAAACTCATCTTT	CALGDALSYTDKLIF
TRDV1	TRDJ1	once	TRDD3	TGTGCTCTTGGGGAATTCCCTCCCTCGTACTGGGGAGGTACAGCCGATAAACTCATCTTT	CALGEFPPSYWGGTADKLIF